This TCR beta chain was identified in a study of blood T cell repertoires in COVID-19. Study-wide context: The analysed material was cDNA or gDNA that came from T cells, B-cell-depleted T cells, or PBMCs.

The germline V gene has CDR1 SGHTA and CDR2 FQGNSA. The CDR3 is 15 amino acids. V lost 4 bases, J lost 3 bases, and 1 base stayed unmatched. Authors' data handling: Reference gene primer amplification gave estimated nucleated cell counts. Profiling relied on immunoSEQ multiplex PCR, and the TCRdb table lists in-frame clones only, not all of them. V, J and clone size are those of that table, while D and trimming were read from the DNA. The sample has 50,000 to 65,000 clones, roughly 87% seen once. Patients at the Seattle site were enrolled during active infection and followed longitudinally. The receptor was derived from a woman of 80 years or more with COVID-19, enrolled during active disease. The chain recombines TRBV7-2 with TRBJ2-3, with 13 bases lining up with TRBD2. The specimen sequenced was peripheral blood. CDR3 loop: CASSSGLAGTDTQYF. The DNA for the CDR3 is TGTGCCAGCAGCTCGGGACTAGCGGGGACAGATACGCAGTATTTT.